A selection of T cell receptor beta chains follows, all from one sample in a study of T cell clones after liver transplantation. These TCRs are of unknown antigen specificity. Using immunoSEQ multiplex PCR, the repertoire was profiled, and TCRdb retains in-frame clones only, with some absent. The sample has over 2,000 clones, about 32% seen once; the top ten hold around 21%. The sequenced material came from CD8+ T cells from cultured PBMCs. The receptors stem from a human patient who received a liver transplant. Some T cells could come from the graft donor. CDR3s include the opening cysteine and the closing phenylalanine or tryptophan. A D gene is named only where the DNA matches it firmly. Clone size appears in some rows only: once, few, many, or a class for an expanded clone.

clone size	V gene	D gene	J gene	CDR3 protein	CDR3 DNA
few	TRBV6-6	-	TRBJ2-7	CASTLLPLHPYEQYF	TGTGCCAGCACCCTCTTGCCCCTCCACCCCTACGAGCAGTACTTC
-	TRBV6-4	TRBD2	TRBJ2-3	CASSSGGAWDTQYF	TGTGCCAGCAGTTCGGGAGGGGCATGGGATACGCAGTATTTT
medium-sized	TRBV29-1	TRBD2	TRBJ2-2	CSVEDLAGNTGELFF	TGCAGCGTTGAAGATCTAGCGGGAAACACCGGGGAGCTGTTTTTT
-	TRBV5-1	-	TRBJ2-3	CASSLWGPSTDTQYF	TGCGCCAGCAGTCTGTGGGGGCCTAGCACAGATACGCAGTATTTT
-	TRBV5-1	TRBD2	TRBJ2-5	CASSFGSLAGGRETQYF	TGCGCCAGCAGCTTCGGATCACTAGCGGGGGGGAGAGAGACCCAGTACTTC
medium-sized	TRBV27	-	TRBJ2-7	CASSLDHLSYEQYF	TGTGCCAGCAGTTTAGACCACCTTTCCTACGAGCAGTACTTC
-	TRBV27	-	TRBJ1-1	CASSLSGSGPLGGNTEAFF	TGTGCCAGCAGTTTATCAGGTTCCGGGCCCCTAGGTGGAAACACTGAAGCTTTCTTT
-	TRBV2	TRBD2	TRBJ2-1	CASSKGASGKYNEQFF	TGTGCCAGCAGCAAGGGGGCTAGCGGGAAGTACAATGAGCAGTTCTTC
medium-sized	TRBV7-9	-	TRBJ2-1	CASSLEGNEQFF	TGTGCCAGCAGCTTAGAAGGGAATGAGCAGTTCTTC
few	TRBV6-8	-	TRBJ2-7	CASRGYEQYF	TGTGCCAGCAGAGGCTACGAGCAGTACTTC
few	TRBV19	TRBD1	TRBJ1-2	CASSTKEGASYGYTF	TGTGCCAGTAGTACCAAGGAGGGGGCCAGCTATGGCTACACCTTC
-	TRBV7-9	-	TRBJ2-1	CASSRGVNEQFF	TGTGCCAGCAGCCGTGGGGTGAATGAGCAGTTCTTC
medium-sized	TRBV28	-	TRBJ1-5	CASSSLRGPQHF	TGTGCCAGCAGCTCCCTCAGGGGGCCCCAGCATTTT
medium-sized	TRBV27	-	TRBJ1-4	CASSLSFSAEKLFF	TGTGCCAGCAGTTTATCTTTCTCAGCAGAAAAACTGTTTTTT
-	TRBV10-1	TRBD1	TRBJ1-2	CASSADRSYGYTF	TGCGCCAGCAGCGCGGACAGGTCCTATGGCTACACCTTC
medium-sized	TRBV21-1	-	TRBJ2-7	CASSKDRARDKKRSGEQYF	TGTGCCAGCAGCAAAGATCGGGCGAGGGACAAAAAACGGTCGGGGGAGCAGTACTTC
few	TRBV9	TRBD1	TRBJ2-7	CASSGGTGGTYEQYF	TGTGCCAGCAGCGGGGGGACAGGGGGCACATACGAGCAGTACTTC
large	TRBV7-9	-	TRBJ1-4	CASSPWTASTNEKLFF	TGTGCCAGCAGCCCCTGGACGGCTTCAACTAATGAAAAACTGTTTTTT
few	TRBV19	-	TRBJ2-5	CASTPGPAGETQYF	TGTGCCAGTACCCCGGGGCCCGCCGGGGAGACCCAGTACTTC
few	TRBV27	-	TRBJ2-1	CASSLLHEQFF	TGTGCCAGCAGTTTATTACATGAGCAGTTCTTC
few	TRBV27	-	TRBJ2-1	CASSLSPASISYNEQFF	TGTGCCAGCAGTTTATCACCCGCTAGTATCTCCTACAATGAGCAGTTCTTC
-	TRBV2	-	TRBJ2-1	CASSGRPLRDNEQFF	TGTGCCAGCAGTGGGCGGCCCTTGCGGGACAATGAGCAGTTCTTC
medium-sized	TRBV27	TRBD2	TRBJ2-1	CASSPGPAGLNEQFF	TGTGCCAGCAGTCCCGGTCCAGCGGGACTCAATGAGCAGTTCTTC
few	TRBV27	-	TRBJ2-1	CASRRGNSYNEQFF	TGTGCCAGCAGGAGGGGGAATTCCTACAATGAGCAGTTCTTC
-	TRBV19	TRBD1	TRBJ1-1	CASSAGTVNTEAFF	TGTGCCAGTAGTGCAGGGACAGTGAACACTGAAGCTTTCTTT
large	TRBV28	TRBD2	TRBJ2-1	CARRPGTSGSGRGSYNEQFF	TGTGCCAGAAGACCCGGGACATCGGGTAGCGGGAGGGGTTCCTACAATGAGCAGTTCTTC
-	TRBV28	-	TRBJ2-7	CASSLTGLHEQYF	TGTGCCAGCAGTTTAACAGGGTTGCACGAGCAGTACTTC
medium-sized	TRBV4-1	-	TRBJ2-1	CASSHPSSYNEQFF	TGCGCCAGCAGCCACCCAAGTTCCTACAATGAGCAGTTCTTC
few	TRBV7-8	-	TRBJ2-1	CASSLAGGEQFF	TGTGCCAGCAGCTTAGCGGGGGGTGAGCAGTTCTTC
large	TRBV2	-	TRBJ2-7	CARGTGYEQYF	TGTGCCAGGGGGACTGGTTACGAGCAGTACTTC
few	TRBV4-1	-	TRBJ1-1	CASSQFQGGEAFF	TGCGCCAGCAGCCAGTTTCAGGGTGGTGAAGCTTTCTTT
-	TRBV28	-	TRBJ2-7	CASTLSGVSSYEQYF	TGTGCCAGCACTCTAAGCGGTGTAAGCTCCTACGAGCAGTACTTC
medium-sized	TRBV5-6	TRBD2	TRBJ2-1	CASSLAIAGAGNEQFF	TGTGCCAGCAGCTTGGCCATTGCGGGAGCGGGCAATGAGCAGTTCTTC
-	TRBV5-1	TRBD2	TRBJ2-5	CASSLTSAQETQYF	TGCGCCAGCAGCCTGACTAGCGCCCAAGAGACCCAGTACTTC
-	TRBV7-8	TRBD2	TRBJ2-1	CASSYTGLASEQFF	TGTGCCAGCAGCTACACGGGACTAGCGTCTGAGCAGTTCTTC
once	TRBV7-1	-	TRBJ2-2	CASSFDISGELFF	TGTGCCAGCAGCTTCGACATCTCCGGGGAGCTGTTTTTT
medium-sized	TRBV19	-	TRBJ1-1	CASSMWGFGNTEAFF	TGTGCCAGTAGTATGTGGGGTTTCGGGAACACTGAAGCTTTCTTT
few	TRBV5-6	-	TRBJ1-3	CASSSPTTDISGNTIYF	TGTGCCAGCAGCTCCCCAACTACAGACATCTCTGGAAACACCATATATTTT
-	TRBV7-6	-	TRBJ2-2	CASSGPRSYTGELFF	TGTGCCAGCAGCGGGCCCAGATCCTACACCGGGGAGCTGTTTTTT
-	TRBV29-1	-	TRBJ1-2	CSAWVGTFYTF	TGCAGTGCTTGGGTGGGGACCTTCTACACCTTC
-	TRBV19	-	TRBJ2-7	CASSPGPSYEQYF	TGTGCCAGTAGTCCGGGCCCCTCCTACGAGCAGTACTTC
-	TRBV27	-	TRBJ1-2	CASTPLGRAPSNYGYTF	TGTGCCAGCACCCCTCTGGGCAGGGCTCCCTCTAACTATGGCTACACCTTC
-	TRBV19	-	TRBJ1-1	CASKRGQINTEAFF	TGTGCCAGTAAAAGGGGACAAATAAACACTGAAGCTTTCTTT
few	TRBV5-1	-	TRBJ2-2	CASSLDGGRTGELFF	TGCGCCAGCAGCTTGGATGGAGGGAGGACCGGGGAGCTGTTTTTT
-	TRBV9	-	TRBJ2-7	CASSAWESGGEQYF	TGTGCCAGCAGCGCCTGGGAGAGTGGAGGCGAGCAGTACTTC
medium-sized	TRBV28	-	TRBJ1-1	CASSLFVGLATSNTEAFF	TGTGCCAGCAGTTTATTTGTTGGACTTGCCACCTCTAACACTGAAGCTTTCTTT
medium-sized	TRBV4-2	TRBD2	TRBJ2-7	CASSPNLAGEFHEQYF	TGTGCCAGCAGCCCGAATCTAGCGGGAGAATTCCACGAGCAGTACTTC
-	TRBV6-9	-	TRBJ1-2	CASSYSTAYGYTF	TGTGCCAGCAGTTACTCGACCGCTTATGGCTACACCTTC
-	TRBV11-3	TRBD2	TRBJ2-1	CASSLAGGFMNEQFF	TGTGCCAGCAGCTTAGCGGGAGGGTTTATGAATGAGCAGTTCTTC
large	TRBV29-1	-	TRBJ1-1	CSVLDSPNAGVTEAFF	TGCAGCGTTCTCGACAGCCCGAACGCAGGCGTGACTGAAGCTTTCTTT
-	TRBV7-9	TRBD1	TRBJ2-1	CASSTPTGVPVNEQFF	TGTGCCAGCAGCACCCCGACAGGGGTCCCCGTCAATGAGCAGTTCTTC
few	TRBV6-1	-	TRBJ2-7	CASRGYEQYF	TGTGCCAGCAGAGGCTACGAGCAGTACTTC
large	TRBV29-1	TRBD1	TRBJ2-7	CSVEGTGRDYEQYF	TGCAGCGTTGAAGGGACAGGGCGGGACTACGAGCAGTACTTC
few	TRBV4-2	-	TRBJ2-1	CASSPPGAGSFNEQFF	TGTGCCAGCAGCCCCCCGGGGGCGGGGAGCTTCAATGAGCAGTTCTTC
few	TRBV28	-	TRBJ1-5	CASSLSQGTQPQHF	TGTGCCAGCAGTTTAAGTCAGGGGACTCAGCCCCAGCATTTT
large	TRBV4-1	-	TRBJ2-1	CASSQGLAVSSYNEQFF	TGCGCCAGCAGCCAGGGGTTAGCTGTGAGCTCCTACAATGAGCAGTTCTTC
medium-sized	TRBV7-9	TRBD1	TRBJ1-1	CASSTEDRGTRTEAFF	TGTGCCAGCAGTACAGAAGACAGGGGAACCCGCACTGAAGCTTTCTTT
large	TRBV7-9	TRBD1	TRBJ2-7	CASSTPTGNYEQYF	TGTGCCAGCAGCACCCCGACAGGGAACTACGAGCAGTACTTC
medium-sized	TRBV28	TRBD1	TRBJ2-1	CASTTDREGPYNEQFF	TGTGCCAGCACTACAGACAGGGAAGGACCCTACAATGAGCAGTTCTTC
large	TRBV6-6	-	TRBJ1-1	CASSYMNTEAFF	TGTGCCAGCAGTTACATGAACACTGAAGCTTTCTTT